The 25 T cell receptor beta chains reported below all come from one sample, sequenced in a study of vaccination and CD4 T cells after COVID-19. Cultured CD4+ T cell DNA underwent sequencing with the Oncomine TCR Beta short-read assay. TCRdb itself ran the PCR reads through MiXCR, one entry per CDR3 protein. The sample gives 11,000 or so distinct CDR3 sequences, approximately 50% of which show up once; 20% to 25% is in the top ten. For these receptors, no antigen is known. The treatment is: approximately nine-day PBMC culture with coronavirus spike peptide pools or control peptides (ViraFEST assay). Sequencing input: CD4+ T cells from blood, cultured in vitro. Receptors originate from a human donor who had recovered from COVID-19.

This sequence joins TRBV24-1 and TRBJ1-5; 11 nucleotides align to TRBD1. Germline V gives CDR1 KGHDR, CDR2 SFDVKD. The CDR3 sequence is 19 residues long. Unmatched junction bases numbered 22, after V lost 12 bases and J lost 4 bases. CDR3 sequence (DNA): TGTGCCCCTGGAAGTCTTAATCCCCCGGGACAGGGGGAGAATCAGCCCCAGCATTTT. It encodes CAPGSLNPPGQGENQPQHF.

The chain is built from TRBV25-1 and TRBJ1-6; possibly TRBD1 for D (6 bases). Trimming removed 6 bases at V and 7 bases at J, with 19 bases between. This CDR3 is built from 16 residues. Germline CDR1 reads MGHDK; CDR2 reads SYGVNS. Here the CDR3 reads CASSHSTGRWNSPLHF. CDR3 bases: TGTGCCAGCAGCCACTCAACAGGGAGATGGAATTCACCCCTCCACTTT.

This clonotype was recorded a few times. The CDR3 DNA follows: TGCAGTGCTAGACCCCCCGGGGTCACTGAAGCTTTCTTT. This translates into CSARPPGVTEAFF. The chain couples TRBV20-1 to TRBJ1-1; D is unclear. This CDR3 has 13 amino acids. Germline lookup yields CDR1 DFQATT and CDR2 SNEGSKA (reference sequence). V gave up 2 bases and J gave up 4 bases, with 11 bases separating them.

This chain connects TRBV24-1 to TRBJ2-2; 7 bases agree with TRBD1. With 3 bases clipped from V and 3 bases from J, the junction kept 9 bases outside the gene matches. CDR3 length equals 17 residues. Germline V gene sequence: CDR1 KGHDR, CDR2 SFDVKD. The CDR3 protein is CATSDTSGTAYTGELFF. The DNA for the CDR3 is TGTGCCACCAGTGATACCTCCGGGACAGCCTACACCGGGGAGCTGTTTTTT.

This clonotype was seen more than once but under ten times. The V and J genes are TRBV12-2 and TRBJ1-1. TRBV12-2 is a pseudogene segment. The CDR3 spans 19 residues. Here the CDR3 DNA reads TGTGCAAGTCGCTTCCGGTCCGCAACCGTGGACGGGGAGAACACTGAAGCTTTCTTT. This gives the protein CASRFRSATVDGENTEAFF.

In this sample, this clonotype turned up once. This chain's CDR3 is CAWSGPELYGYTF. CDR3 coding DNA: TGTGCCTGGAGTGGGCCGGAGTTATATGGCTACACCTTC. V gene TRBV30 combines with J gene TRBJ1-2; D unclear. This CDR3 has 13 residues. The germline V gene encodes CDR1 GTSNPN and CDR2 SVGIG (reference sequence). V gave up 1 base and J gave up 5 bases, with 11 bases separating them.

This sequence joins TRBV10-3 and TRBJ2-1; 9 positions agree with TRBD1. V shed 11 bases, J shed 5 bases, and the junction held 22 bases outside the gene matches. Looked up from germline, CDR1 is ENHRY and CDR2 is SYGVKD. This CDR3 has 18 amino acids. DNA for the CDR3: TGTGCCGCGACACCGGGACAGGGCGTTAATATATTGGACAATGAGCAGTTCTTC. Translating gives CAATPGQGVNILDNEQFF.

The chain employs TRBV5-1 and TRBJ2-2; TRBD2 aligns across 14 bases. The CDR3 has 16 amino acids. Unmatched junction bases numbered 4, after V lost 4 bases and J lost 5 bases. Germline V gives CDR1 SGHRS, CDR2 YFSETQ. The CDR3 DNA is TGCGCCAGCAGCCCTCGACTAGCGGGGGGGACCGGGGAGCTGTTTTTT. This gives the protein CASSPRLAGGTGELFF.

The DNA for the CDR3 is TGCGCCAGCAGCCCCCCGGGACGCACCTCGGGAGAGACCCAGTACTTC. Protein: CASSPPGRTSGETQYF. The chain links TRBV4-1 to TRBJ2-5; D could derive from TRBD1 or TRBD2 (5 bases each). The V gene's germline CDR1 is MGHRA and CDR2 YSYEKL. The CDR3 runs 16 residues. Trimming removed 4 bases from V and 4 bases from J, with 19 bases in between.

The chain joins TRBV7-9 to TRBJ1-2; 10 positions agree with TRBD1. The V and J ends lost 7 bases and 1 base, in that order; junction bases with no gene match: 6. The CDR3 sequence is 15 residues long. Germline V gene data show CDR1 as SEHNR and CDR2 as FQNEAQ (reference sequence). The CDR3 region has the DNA TGTGCCAGCACCCCGACAGGGGGCAGTAACTATGGCTACACCTTC. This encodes CASTPTGGSNYGYTF. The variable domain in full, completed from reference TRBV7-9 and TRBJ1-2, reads DTGVSQNPRHKITKRGQNVTFRCDPISEHNRLYWYRQTLGQGPEFLTYFQNEAQLEKSRLLSDRFSAERPKGSFSTLEIQRTEQGDSAMYLCASTPTGGSNYGYTFGSGTRLTVV.

The CDR3 sequence: CASSTSGRAPLHF. In DNA form, the CDR3 reads TGTGCCAGCAGCACCTCGGGTAGAGCACCCCTCCACTTT. This chain links TRBV12-3 or TRBV12-4 with TRBJ1-6, with unresolved D. V was shortened by 6 bases and J by 11 bases, with 14 bases between the two germline ends. CDR3 length equals 13 residues.

The CDR3 protein is CSARRGQRSTDTQYF. The CDR3 nucleotides are TGCAGTGCTAGACGGGGACAGAGAAGCACAGATACGCAGTATTTT. V gene TRBV20-1 combines with J gene TRBJ2-3, with TRBD1 matching over 7 bases. V lost 2 bases and J lost 0; bases outside the gene matches: 5. CDR1 DFQATT and CDR2 SNEGSKA come from the germline V gene (reference sequence). The length of the CDR3 is 15 residues.

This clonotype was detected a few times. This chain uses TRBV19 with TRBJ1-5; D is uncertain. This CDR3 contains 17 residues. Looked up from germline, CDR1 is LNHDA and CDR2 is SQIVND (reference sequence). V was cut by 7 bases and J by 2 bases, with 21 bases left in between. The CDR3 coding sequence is TGTGCCAGTACCCTAGCAGCGGTCCCTGGGGGCAATCAGCCCCAGCATTTT. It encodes CASTLAAVPGGNQPQHF.

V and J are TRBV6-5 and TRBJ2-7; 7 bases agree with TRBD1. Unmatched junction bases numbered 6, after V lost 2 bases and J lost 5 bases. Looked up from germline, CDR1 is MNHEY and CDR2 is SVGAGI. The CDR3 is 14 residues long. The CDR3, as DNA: TGTGCCAGCAGTTACACCGACAGGGCGCACGAGCAGTACTTC. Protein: CASSYTDRAHEQYF.

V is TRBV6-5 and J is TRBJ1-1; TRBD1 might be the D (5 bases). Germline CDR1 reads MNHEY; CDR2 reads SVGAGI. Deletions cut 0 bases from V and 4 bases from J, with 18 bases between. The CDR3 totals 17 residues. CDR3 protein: CASSYSRLGREGTEAFF. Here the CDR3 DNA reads TGTGCCAGCAGTTACTCGAGGTTGGGCAGGGAAGGCACTGAAGCTTTCTTT.

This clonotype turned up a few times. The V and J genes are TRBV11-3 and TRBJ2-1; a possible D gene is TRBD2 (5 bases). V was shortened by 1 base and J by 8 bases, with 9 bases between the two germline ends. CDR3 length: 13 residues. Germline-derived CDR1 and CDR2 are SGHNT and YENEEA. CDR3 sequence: CASSLGENHEQFF. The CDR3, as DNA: TGTGCCAGCAGCTTAGGGGAGAACCATGAGCAGTTCTTC.

Here the CDR3 DNA reads TGTGCCAGCAGCCGCGCTAGCGGGGGGTGGGAGACCCAGTACTTC. Protein product: CASSRASGGWETQYF. The gene calls are TRBV5-6 and TRBJ2-5, with 11 bases matching TRBD2. V shed 4 bases, J shed 5 bases, and the junction held 7 bases outside the gene matches. This CDR3 contains 15 residues. The germline V gene encodes CDR1 SGHDT and CDR2 YYEEEE.

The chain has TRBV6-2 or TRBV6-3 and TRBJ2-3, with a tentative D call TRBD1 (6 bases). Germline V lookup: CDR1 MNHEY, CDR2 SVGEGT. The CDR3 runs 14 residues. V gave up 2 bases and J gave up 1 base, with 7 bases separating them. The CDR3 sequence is CASSYQGRTDTQYF. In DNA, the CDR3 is TGTGCCAGCAGTTACCAGGGGCGCACAGATACGCAGTATTTT.

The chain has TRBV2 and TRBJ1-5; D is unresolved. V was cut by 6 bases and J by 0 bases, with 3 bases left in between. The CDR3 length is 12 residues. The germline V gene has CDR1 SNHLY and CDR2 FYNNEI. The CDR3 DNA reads TGTGCCAGCAGAGATAGCAATCAGCCCCAGCATTTT. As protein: CASRDSNQPQHF.

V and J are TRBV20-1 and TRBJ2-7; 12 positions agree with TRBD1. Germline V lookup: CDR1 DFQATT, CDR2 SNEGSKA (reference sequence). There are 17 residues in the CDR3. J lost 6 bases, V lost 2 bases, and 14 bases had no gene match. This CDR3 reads CSARPYPGQGAPREQYF. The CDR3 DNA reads TGCAGTGCTAGACCATATCCGGGACAGGGGGCTCCCCGCGAGCAGTACTTC.

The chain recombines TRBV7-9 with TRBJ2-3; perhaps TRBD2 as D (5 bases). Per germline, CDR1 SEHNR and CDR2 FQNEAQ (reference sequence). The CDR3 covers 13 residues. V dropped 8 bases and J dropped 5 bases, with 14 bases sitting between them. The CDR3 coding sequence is TGTGCCAGCTCCCCCCTAGCTGGAGATACGCAGTATTTT. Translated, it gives CASSPLAGDTQYF.

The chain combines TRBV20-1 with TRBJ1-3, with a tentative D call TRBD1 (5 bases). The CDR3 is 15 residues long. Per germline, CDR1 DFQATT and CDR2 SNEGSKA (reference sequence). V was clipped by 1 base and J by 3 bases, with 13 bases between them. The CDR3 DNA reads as TGCAGTGCTAGAGTGGGAGCGGGGCGTGGAAACACCATATATTTT. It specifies CSARVGAGRGNTIYF.

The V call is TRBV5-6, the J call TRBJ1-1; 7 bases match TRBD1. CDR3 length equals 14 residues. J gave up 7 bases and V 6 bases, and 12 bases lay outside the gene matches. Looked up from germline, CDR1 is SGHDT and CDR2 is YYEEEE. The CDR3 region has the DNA TGTGCCAGCAACCTGTGGACAGGATCAAATGAAGCTTTCTTT. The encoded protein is CASNLWTGSNEAFF.

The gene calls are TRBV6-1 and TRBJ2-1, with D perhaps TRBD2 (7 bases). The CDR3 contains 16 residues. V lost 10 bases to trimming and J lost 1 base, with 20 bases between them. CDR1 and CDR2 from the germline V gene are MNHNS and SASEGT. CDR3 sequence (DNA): TGTGCCACGGTGGGGGGGGCCTTGGGTTCCTACAATGAGCAGTTCTTC. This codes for CATVGGALGSYNEQFF.

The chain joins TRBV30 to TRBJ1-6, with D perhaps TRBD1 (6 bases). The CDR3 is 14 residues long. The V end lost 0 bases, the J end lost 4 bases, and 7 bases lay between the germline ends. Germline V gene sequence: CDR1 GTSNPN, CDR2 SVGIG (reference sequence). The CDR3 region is CAWSVGQYNSPLHF. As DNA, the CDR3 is TGTGCCTGGAGTGTAGGACAGTATAATTCACCCCTCCACTTT.